This T cell receptor beta chain was identified in a study of cytomegalovirus exposure and HLA in healthy donors. Overall study results and limits: A link between a missense DCLRE1C variant and TCR beta V- and J-gene trimming emerged from a later analysis.

Donors sampled were nominally healthy, though unrecorded immune exposures were likely. With 60 Vbeta and 13 Jbeta primers, the PCR was carried out. Data came from immunoSEQ multiplex PCR; TCRdb stores just in-frame clones and leaves some out. The repertoire holds roughly 66,000 clones, with 55% to 70% as singletons. Trimming took off 6 bases at V and 6 bases at J, with 18 bases between the two ends. Germline V gene sequence: CDR1 KGHSH, CDR2 LQKENI. There are 15 residues in the CDR3. As regards this clone: Its antigen is undetermined.

This rearrangement joins TRBV18 to TRBJ2-1; D remains ambiguous. The TCR comes from a woman between 45 and 65 years old in good health and CMV-seronegative. Sequencing was carried out using PBMCs. The CDR3 region is CASSRLTPARNEQFF. Here the CDR3 DNA reads TGTGCCAGCTCTCGATTGACACCAGCTCGCAATGAGCAGTTCTTC.